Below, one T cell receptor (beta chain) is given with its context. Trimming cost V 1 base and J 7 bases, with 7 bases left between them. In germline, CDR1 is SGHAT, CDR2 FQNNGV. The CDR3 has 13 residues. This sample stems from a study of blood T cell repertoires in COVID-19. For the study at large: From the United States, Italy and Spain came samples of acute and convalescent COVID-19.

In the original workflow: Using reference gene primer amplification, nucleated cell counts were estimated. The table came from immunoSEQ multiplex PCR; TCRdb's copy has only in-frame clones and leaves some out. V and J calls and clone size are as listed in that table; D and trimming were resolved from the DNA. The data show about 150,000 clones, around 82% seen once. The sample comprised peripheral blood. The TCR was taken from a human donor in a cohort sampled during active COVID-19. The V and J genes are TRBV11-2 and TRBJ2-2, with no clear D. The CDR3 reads CASSLVVNGELFF. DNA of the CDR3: TGTGCCAGCAGCTTAGTTGTAAACGGGGAGCTGTTTTTT.